Listed here are 9 T cell receptor beta chains from one sample, sequenced in a study of cytomegalovirus exposure and HLA in healthy donors. PCR involved 60 Vbeta and 13 Jbeta primers. TCRdb's copy holds only in-frame clones and misses some; the assay was immunoSEQ multiplex PCR. This listing includes 60,000 to 80,000 clones. The sequencing input was PBMCs. Receptor source: a man aged 35-49 years in good health and CMV-seronegative.

The chain links TRBV6-6 to TRBJ2-5, with 9 bases that match TRBD1. The J call may be in error: the DNA end matches TRBJ2-7 better. This CDR3 region has 16 residues. CDR1 is MNHNY, CDR2 SVGAGI, per germline (reference sequence). CDR3 sequence: CASSWVAGTGSYEQYF. In nucleotides, the CDR3 is TGTGCCAGCAGTTGGGTCGCCGGGACAGGGTCCTACGAGCAGTACTTC.

This chain links TRBV6-5 with TRBJ1-5, with a tentative D call TRBD1 (5 bases). The CDR3 has 13 amino acids. From germline, CDR1 is MNHEY and CDR2 SVGAGI. The germline V and J ends were trimmed by 2 bases and 4 bases, with 6 bases remaining between them. This CDR3 is CASSYRGNQPQHF. The CDR3 DNA reads as TGTGCCAGCAGTTACCGGGGGAATCAGCCCCAGCATTTT.

V usage is TRBV6-5 and J usage is TRBJ1-6, with D unresolved. Per germline, CDR1 MNHEY and CDR2 SVGAGI. This CDR3 has 13 amino acids. With 0 bases removed from V and 7 bases from J, the gap between germline ends came to 4 bases. DNA of the CDR3: TGTGCCAGCAGTTACTCCGGGAATTCACCCCTCCACTTT. Translated, it gives CASSYSGNSPLHF.

The J gene is TRBJ2-1, the V gene TRBV28; possibly TRBD1 for D (6 bases). CDR1 and CDR2 (germline): MDHEN, SYDVKM. CDR3 length equals 15 residues. V dropped 10 bases and J dropped 1 base, with 17 bases sitting between them. This CDR3 is CATIQGFMSYNEQFF. The CDR3 nucleotides read TGTGCCACCATCCAGGGGTTTATGTCCTACAATGAGCAGTTCTTC.

This chain uses TRBV5-8 with TRBJ1-3; D is possibly TRBD1 (6 bases). The germline V and J ends were trimmed by 4 bases and 0 bases, with 14 bases remaining between them. The CDR3 totals 16 residues. Germline V lookup: CDR1 SGHTS, CDR2 YDEGEE. CDR3 residues: CASSLIRGLSGNTIYF. CDR3 nucleotide sequence: TGTGCCAGCAGCCTGATCAGGGGCCTCTCTGGAAACACCATATATTTT.

V usage is TRBV28 and J usage is TRBJ1-1; D gene ambiguous. Trimming pared 8 bases from V and 7 bases from J, leaving 20 bases between. The CDR3 consists of 14 residues. Germline CDR1 reads MDHEN; CDR2 reads SYDVKM. The CDR3 loop is CASYDQSSAIEAFF. In nucleotides, the CDR3 is TGTGCCAGCTACGACCAGAGTTCAGCGATTGAAGCTTTCTTT.

V is TRBV18 and J is TRBJ2-5, with D maybe TRBD2 (5 bases). Trimming shortened V by 3 bases and J by 4 bases, and 9 bases separated the two germline ends. Per the germline V gene, CDR1 is KGHSH and CDR2 is LQKENI. CDR3 length equals 13 residues. CDR3 loop: CASSPTRGETQYF. Written as DNA, the CDR3 is TGTGCCAGCTCACCTACTAGAGGAGAGACCCAGTACTTC. Supplemented by reference TRBV18 and TRBJ2-5, the full variable domain reads NAGVMQNPRHLVRRRGQEARLRCSPMKGHSHVYWYRQLPEEGLKFMVYLQKENIIDESGMPKERFSAEFPKEGPSILRIQQVVRGDSAAYFCASSPTRGETQYFGPGTRLLVL.

As for this clone: Other DNA variants within this sample encode the same CDR3. The rearrangement links TRBV7-2 to TRBJ2-7; TRBD1 is a possible D gene (7 bases). CDR1 and CDR2 from the germline V gene are SGHTA and FQGNSA. The CDR3 has 13 residues. V lost 4 bases, J lost 6 bases, and 13 bases lay in between. The CDR3 spells CASSSRQGGEQYF. Here the CDR3 DNA reads TGTGCCAGCAGCTCGAGACAGGGAGGCGAGCAGTACTTC.

CDR3 in DNA: TGTGCCAGCAGCGACCGGGACAGGGGTTACGAGCAGTACTTC. Protein sequence: CASSDRDRGYEQYF. The gene calls are TRBV7-6 and TRBJ2-7, with 10 bases matching TRBD1. V shed 5 bases, J shed 4 bases, and the junction held 5 bases outside the gene matches. There are 14 residues in the CDR3. In germline, CDR1 is SGHVS, CDR2 FNYEAQ.